This T cell receptor beta chain emerged from a study of T cells in Graves' hyperthyroidism and ophthalmopathy. General observations from the study: Model predictions of ophthalmopathy came a median 6.5 months before onset.

Authors of the study amplified TCR beta CDR3 regions from RNA transcripts. Primed by the HTBI set, a first-round RT-PCR was run on the TCR CDR3. MiXCR was run by TCRdb on the multiplex PCR reads, yielding one entry per CDR3 protein. The sample consists of 550,000 to 700,000 distinct CDR3 sequences, 14% to 15% of them appearing once. The V end lost 3 bases, the J end lost 1 base, and 25 bases lay between the germline ends. From germline, CDR1 is DFQATT and CDR2 SNEGSKA (reference sequence). This CDR3 region has 18 residues. Of note for this clonotype: Its antigen is not known.

The TCR was taken from a woman aged 35 to 49 with Graves' ophthalmopathy. J is TRBJ2-7 and V is TRBV20-1; a possible D gene is TRBD2 (6 bases). The sequencing sample was made of blood. The CDR3 DNA reads TGCAGTGCTAGTGGGGCGGGAAGAACTAGCTCCTTGTCCTACGAGCAGTACTTC. This encodes CSASGAGRTSSLSYEQYF.